Below are 14 T cell receptor beta chains sequenced from a single sample in a study of shared clonotypes between healthy human individuals. Data came from immunoSEQ multiplex PCR; TCRdb stores just in-frame clones and leaves some out. The sample comprises fewer than 2.5 million clones, roughly 93% of which are singletons, and roughly 0.36% rests with the top ten. The specimen sequenced was naive CD4+ T cells from PBMCs. The subset here: CD45RA+ positively selected. The receptors were sampled from a man between 18 and 29 years old in good health. Some clones in this sample may be carry-over from other donors' samples.

On this clone: This specimen includes other DNA sequences encoding the same CDR3. CDR3 region: CASSFRGNTIYF. CDR3 DNA: TGTGCCAGCAGTTTCCGCGGAAACACCATATATTTT. This chain connects TRBV28 to TRBJ1-3; no definite D call. V was cut by 3 bases and J by 4 bases, with 4 bases left in between. This CDR3 spans 12 amino acids. The germline gives CDR1 MDHEN, CDR2 SYDVKM.

V gene TRBV5-1 combines with J gene TRBJ2-1; TRBD2 matches 7 bases. This CDR3 comprises 11 residues. V shed 7 bases, J shed 13 bases, and the junction held 8 bases outside the gene matches. Germline values: CDR1 SGHRS, CDR2 YFSETQ. For the CDR3, the DNA is TGCGCCAGCGCCGAAAGCGGGACCCAGTTCTTC. Protein: CASAESGTQFF.

The chain is built from TRBV7-3 and TRBJ2-7; no clear D gene. V was clipped by 5 bases and J by 6 bases, with 14 bases between them. This CDR3 region has 13 residues. The germline V gene has CDR1 SGHTA and CDR2 FQGTGA. Here the CDR3 reads CASSQGPAREQYF. Here the CDR3 DNA reads TGTGCCAGCAGCCAAGGTCCCGCCCGCGAGCAGTACTTC.

The chain employs TRBV7-6 and TRBJ1-2; D is unresolved. The germline V gene encodes CDR1 SGHVS and CDR2 FNYEAQ. This CDR3 has 13 residues. Trimming shortened V by 3 bases and J by 0 bases, and 5 bases separated the two germline ends. The CDR3 DNA is TGTGCCAGCAGCTTCGGGTCTAACTATGGCTACACCTTC. Its protein is CASSFGSNYGYTF. Full variable domain (remainder filled in from reference TRBV7-6 and TRBJ1-2): GAGVSQSPRYKVTKRGQDVALRCDPISGHVSLYWYRQALGQGPEFLTYFNYEAQQDKSGLPNDRFSAERPEGSISTLTIQRTEQRDSAMYRCASSFGSNYGYTFGSGTRLTVV.

Worth noting for this clone: Other DNA sequences in the sample encode the same CDR3. This sequence joins TRBV6-6 and TRBJ2-7; tentative D call: TRBD2 (6 bases). CDR1 is MNHNY, CDR2 SVGAGI, per germline (reference sequence). Trimming left V 2 bases short and J 1 base short, with 6 bases between. This CDR3 has 13 amino acids. In DNA form, the CDR3 reads TGTGCCAGCAGTTACGCGGGATCCTACGAGCAGTACTTC. It encodes CASSYAGSYEQYF.

The chain uses TRBV27 and TRBJ2-3; D possibly uses TRBD1 or TRBD2 (5 bases each). Germline V CDR1 and CDR2: MNHEY, SMNVEV (reference sequence). The CDR3 contains 14 residues. Trimming left V 2 bases short and J 3 bases short, with 9 bases between. The DNA for the CDR3 is TGTGCCAGCAGTTTAGGGGGTTGGACAGATACGCAGTATTTT. Amino acid sequence: CASSLGGWTDTQYF.

This chain links TRBV5-1 with TRBJ2-3, with 10 bases lining up with TRBD2. Per the germline V gene, CDR1 is SGHRS and CDR2 is YFSETQ. V lost 7 bases and J lost 1; bases outside the gene matches: 9. This CDR3 is built from 16 residues. DNA of the CDR3: TGCGCCAGCGCGGCTAGCGGGAGTGTTGGCACAGATACGCAGTATTTT. It codes for CASAASGSVGTDTQYF.

The chain employs TRBV5-1 and TRBJ1-1; the D is unclear. The CDR3 has 14 amino acids. The germline gives CDR1 SGHRS, CDR2 YFSETQ. V lost 0 bases and J lost 8, with 14 bases in between. Here the CDR3 reads CASSLERTVTEAFF. The CDR3 nucleotides are TGCGCCAGCAGCTTGGAGCGAACAGTTACCGAAGCTTTCTTT.

On this clone: This same CDR3 is encoded by further DNA sequences in the sample. The V and J genes are TRBV11-2 and TRBJ1-5, with D possibly matching TRBD1 (5 bases). Trimming removed 0 bases at V and 6 bases at J, with 9 bases between. The CDR3 is 14 residues long. Per germline, CDR1 SGHAT and CDR2 FQNNGV. The CDR3 DNA follows: TGTGCCAGCAGCTTAGACGGGGGTCCTCAGCCCCAGCATTTT. Amino acids: CASSLDGGPQPQHF.

The V and J genes are TRBV5-4 and TRBJ2-2, with 8 positions matching TRBD2. V lost 4 bases and J lost 6; bases outside the gene matches: 2. There are 13 residues in the CDR3. The V gene's germline CDR1 is SGHNT and CDR2 YYREEE (reference sequence). The CDR3 reads CASSRGGSGELFF. The CDR3, as DNA: TGTGCCAGCAGCCGCGGGGGGTCCGGGGAGCTGTTTTTT.

The chain couples TRBV5-1 to TRBJ2-7, with D possibly matching TRBD1 (6 bases). Trimming took off 4 bases at V and 0 bases at J, with 14 bases between the two ends. The CDR3 length is 15 residues. Germline CDR1 is SGHRS and CDR2 is YFSETQ. The CDR3 coding sequence is TGCGCCAGCAGCCCTGAACAGGGATTCTCCTACGAGCAGTACTTC. This gives the protein CASSPEQGFSYEQYF.

The V and J genes are TRBV6-1 and TRBJ1-2, with a weak D call TRBD1 (5 bases). The CDR3 loop spans 15 amino acids. With 10 bases removed from V and 8 bases from J, the gap between germline ends came to 26 bases. The V gene's germline CDR1 is MNHNS and CDR2 SASEGT. The CDR3 bases are TGTGCCACCACGGGGACCGCCCCTCTGGGAGGAGGCTACACCTTC. Residues: CATTGTAPLGGGYTF.

This clone occurred once. Other DNA sequences from this sample encode an identical CDR3 as well. V gene TRBV5-1 combines with J gene TRBJ2-7; D not certain. With 0 bases removed from V and 0 bases from J, the gap between germline ends came to 4 bases. There are 13 residues in the CDR3. Germline values: CDR1 SGHRS, CDR2 YFSETQ. The CDR3 spells CASSLAPSYEQYF. The CDR3 DNA reads as TGCGCCAGCAGCTTGGCTCCCTCCTACGAGCAGTACTTC.

Details on this clone: This CDR3 is also generated by other DNA sequences in the sample. The CDR3 coding sequence is TGTGCCAGCAGTTACTCTGGGACAGGGGACACTGAAGCTTTCTTT. It specifies CASSYSGTGDTEAFF. This sequence joins TRBV6-5 and TRBJ1-1; 10 bases fit TRBD1. J lost 3 bases, V lost 0 bases, and 1 base had no gene match. Per the germline V gene, CDR1 is MNHEY and CDR2 is SVGAGI. This CDR3 has 15 amino acids.